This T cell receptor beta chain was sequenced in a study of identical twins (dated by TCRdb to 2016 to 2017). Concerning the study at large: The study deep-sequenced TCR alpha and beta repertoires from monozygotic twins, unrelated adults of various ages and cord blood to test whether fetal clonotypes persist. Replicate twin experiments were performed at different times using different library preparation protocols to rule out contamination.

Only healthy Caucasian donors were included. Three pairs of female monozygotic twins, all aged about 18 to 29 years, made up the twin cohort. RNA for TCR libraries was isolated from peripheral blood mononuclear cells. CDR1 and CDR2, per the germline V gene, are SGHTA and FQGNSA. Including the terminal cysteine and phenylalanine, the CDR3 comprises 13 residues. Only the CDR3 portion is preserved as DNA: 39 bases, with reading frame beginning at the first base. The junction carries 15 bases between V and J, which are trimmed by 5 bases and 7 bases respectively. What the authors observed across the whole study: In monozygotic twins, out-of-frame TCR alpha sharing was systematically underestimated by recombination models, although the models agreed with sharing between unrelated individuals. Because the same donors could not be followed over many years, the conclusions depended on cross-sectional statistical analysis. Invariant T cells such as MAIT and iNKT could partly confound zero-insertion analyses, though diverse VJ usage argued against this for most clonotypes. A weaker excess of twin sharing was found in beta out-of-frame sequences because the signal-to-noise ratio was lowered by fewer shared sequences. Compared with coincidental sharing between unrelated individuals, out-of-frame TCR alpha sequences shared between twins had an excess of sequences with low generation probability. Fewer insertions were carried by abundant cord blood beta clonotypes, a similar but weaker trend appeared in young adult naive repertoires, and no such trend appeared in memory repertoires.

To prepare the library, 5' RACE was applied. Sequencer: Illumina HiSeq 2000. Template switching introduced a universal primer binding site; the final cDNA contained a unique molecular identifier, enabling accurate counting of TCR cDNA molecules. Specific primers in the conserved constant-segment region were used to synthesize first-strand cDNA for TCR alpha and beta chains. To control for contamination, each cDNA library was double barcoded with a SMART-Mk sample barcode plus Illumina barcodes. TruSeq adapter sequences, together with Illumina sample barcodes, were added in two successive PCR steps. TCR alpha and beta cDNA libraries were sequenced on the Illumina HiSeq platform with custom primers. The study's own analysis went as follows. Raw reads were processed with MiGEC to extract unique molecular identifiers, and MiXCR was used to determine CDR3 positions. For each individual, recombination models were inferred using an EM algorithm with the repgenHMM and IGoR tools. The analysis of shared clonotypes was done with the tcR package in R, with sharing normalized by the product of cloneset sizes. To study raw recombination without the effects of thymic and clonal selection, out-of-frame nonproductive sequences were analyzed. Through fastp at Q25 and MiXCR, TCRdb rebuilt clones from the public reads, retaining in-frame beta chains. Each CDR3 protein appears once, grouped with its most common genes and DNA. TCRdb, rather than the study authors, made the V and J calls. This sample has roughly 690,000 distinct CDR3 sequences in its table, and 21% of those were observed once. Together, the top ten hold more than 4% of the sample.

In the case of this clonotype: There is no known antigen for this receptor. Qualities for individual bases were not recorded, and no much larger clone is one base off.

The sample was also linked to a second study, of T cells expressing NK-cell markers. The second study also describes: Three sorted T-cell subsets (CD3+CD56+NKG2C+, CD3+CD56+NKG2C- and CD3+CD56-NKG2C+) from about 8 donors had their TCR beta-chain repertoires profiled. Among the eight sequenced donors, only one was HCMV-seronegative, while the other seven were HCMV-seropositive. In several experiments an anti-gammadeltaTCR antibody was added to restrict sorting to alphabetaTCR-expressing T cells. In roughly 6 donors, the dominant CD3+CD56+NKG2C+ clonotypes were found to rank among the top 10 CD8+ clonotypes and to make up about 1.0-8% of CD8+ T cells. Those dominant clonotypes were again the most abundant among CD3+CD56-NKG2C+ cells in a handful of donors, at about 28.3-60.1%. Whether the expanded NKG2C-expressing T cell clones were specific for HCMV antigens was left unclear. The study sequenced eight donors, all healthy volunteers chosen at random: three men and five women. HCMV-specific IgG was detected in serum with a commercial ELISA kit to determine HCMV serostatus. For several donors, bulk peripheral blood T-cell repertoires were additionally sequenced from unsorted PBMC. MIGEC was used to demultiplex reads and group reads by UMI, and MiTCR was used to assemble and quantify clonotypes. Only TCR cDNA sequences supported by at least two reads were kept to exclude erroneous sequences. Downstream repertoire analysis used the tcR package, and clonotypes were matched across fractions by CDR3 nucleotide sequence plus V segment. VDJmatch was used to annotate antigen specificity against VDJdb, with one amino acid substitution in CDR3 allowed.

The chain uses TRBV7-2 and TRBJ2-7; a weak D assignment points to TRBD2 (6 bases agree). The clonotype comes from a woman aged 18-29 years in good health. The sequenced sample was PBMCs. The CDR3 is CASSRGGASEQYF. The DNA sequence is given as TGTGCCAGCAGCCGCGGCGGGGCGAGTGAGCAGTACTTC.